This T cell receptor beta chain was retrieved from a study of blood T cells in healthy people across ages. This clonotype was observed a few times. Using a J-beta primer mix together with a sample-barcoded 5' primer, a second PCR was run for roughly 7 to 12 cycles. TCRdb processed the 5' RACE reads anew with MiXCR; each CDR3 protein has one entry. The sample has around 1,700,000 distinct CDR3 sequences, about 30% seen once. Germline-derived CDR1 and CDR2 are MDHEN and SYDVKM. The CDR3 has 13 amino acids. V gave up 3 bases and J gave up 5 bases, with 8 bases separating them. Sample: blood. The rearrangement joins TRBV28 to TRBJ2-4, with D hard to call. This receptor was identified in a woman aged 25 to 39 in good health. Written as DNA, the CDR3 is TGTGCCAGCAGTTTGACAACGGAAAACATTCAGTACTTC. As protein: CASSLTTENIQYF.